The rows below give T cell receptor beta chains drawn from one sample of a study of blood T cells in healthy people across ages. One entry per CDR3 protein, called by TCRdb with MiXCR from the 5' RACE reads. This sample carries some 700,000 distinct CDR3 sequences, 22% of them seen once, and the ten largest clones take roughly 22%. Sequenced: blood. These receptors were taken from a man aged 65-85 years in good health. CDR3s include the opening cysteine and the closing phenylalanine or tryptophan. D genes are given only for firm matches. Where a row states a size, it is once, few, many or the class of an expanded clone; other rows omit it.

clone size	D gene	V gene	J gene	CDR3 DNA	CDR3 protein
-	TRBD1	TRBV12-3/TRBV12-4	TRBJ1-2	TGTGCCAACAGTCCAGGGGGCGGCTATGGCTACACCTTC	CANSPGGGYGYTF
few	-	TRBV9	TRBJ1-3	TGTGCCAGCAGCGTAGGGGGGGGTTTCTCTGGAAACACCATATATTTT	CASSVGGGFSGNTIYF
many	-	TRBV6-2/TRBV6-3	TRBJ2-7	TGTGCCAGCAGTTACCCTAGCGCCAAATCCTACGAGCAGTACTTC	CASSYPSAKSYEQYF
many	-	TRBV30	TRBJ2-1	TGTGCCTGGGGAAGCACAGAAAACTACAATGAGCAGTTCTTC	CAWGSTENYNEQFF
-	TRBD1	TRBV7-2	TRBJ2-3	TGTGCCAGCAGCACCGTAGGGGGCGAGTGGGATACGCAGTATTTT	CASSTVGGEWDTQYF
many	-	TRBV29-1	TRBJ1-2	TGCAGCGTGAGGACGAACTATGGCTACACCTTC	CSVRTNYGYTF
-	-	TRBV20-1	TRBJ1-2	TGCAGTGCTAGAGACCCGGGGAGGGAGGCCTATGGCTACACCTTC	CSARDPGREAYGYTF
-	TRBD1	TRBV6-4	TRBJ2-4	TGTGCCAGCAGTGAGGGACAGGGAGGCAACATTCAGTACTTC	CASSEGQGGNIQYF
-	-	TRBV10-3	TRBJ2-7	TGTGCCATCAGTGAGTCGCCAGGGTTCTACGAGCAGTACTTC	CAISESPGFYEQYF
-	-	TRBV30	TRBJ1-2	TGTGCCTGGAGTGTTACTCGGTTAGATGGCTACACCTTC	CAWSVTRLDGYTF
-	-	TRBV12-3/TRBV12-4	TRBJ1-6	TGTGCCAGCAGTCCCGGAGAGGATGATAATTCACCCCTCCACTTT	CASSPGEDDNSPLHF
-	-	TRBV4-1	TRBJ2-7	TGCGCCAGCAGCCAAGATCAAGCGCCCGCCGTCTACGAGCAGTACTTC	CASSQDQAPAVYEQYF
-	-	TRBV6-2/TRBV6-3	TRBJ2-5	TGTGCCAGCAGGTTCCAGGGGTCTGAGACCCAGTACTTC	CASRFQGSETQYF
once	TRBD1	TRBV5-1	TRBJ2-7	TGCGCCAGCAGCCGCGGACAGGGCCCCTACGAGCAGTACTTC	CASSRGQGPYEQYF
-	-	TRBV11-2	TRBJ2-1	TGTGCCAGCAGCTTAGACGGGACTTCCTACAATGAGCAGTTCTTC	CASSLDGTSYNEQFF
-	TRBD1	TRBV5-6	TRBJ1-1	TGTGCCAGCAGCGGGAGGACAGGGGAACTCATGAACACTGAAGCTTTCTTT	CASSGRTGELMNTEAFF
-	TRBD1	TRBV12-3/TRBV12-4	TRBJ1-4	TGTGCCAGCGGTAGACAGGGGGGAAAACTGTTTTTT	CASGRQGGKLFF
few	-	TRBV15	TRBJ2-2	TGTGCCACCAGCAGAGGCCGAGTAGCTAACACCGGGGAGCTGTTTTTT	CATSRGRVANTGELFF
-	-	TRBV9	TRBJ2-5	TGTGCCAGCAGCCCCCAGTTAGGGGTGAGCGAGACCCAGTACTTC	CASSPQLGVSETQYF
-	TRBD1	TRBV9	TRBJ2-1	TGTGCCAGCAGCGACAAACAGGGGTTAGGGGACAATGAGCAGTTCTTC	CASSDKQGLGDNEQFF
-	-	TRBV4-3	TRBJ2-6	TGCGCCAGCAGCCAAGATCCGATTAGTGGAAGCTCTGGGGCCAACGTCCTGACTTTC	CASSQDPISGSSGANVLTF
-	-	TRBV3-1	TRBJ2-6	TGTGCCAGCAGCCTCAGGTCCGGGGCCGACGTCCTGACTTTC	CASSLRSGADVLTF
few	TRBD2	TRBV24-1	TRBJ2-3	TGTGCCACCAGCGAAGGAAGTAGCGGGATAAGTACAGATACGCAGTATTTT	CATSEGSSGISTDTQYF
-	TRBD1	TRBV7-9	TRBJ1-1	TGTGCCAGCAGCTTCTGGACAGGGGCTGACACTGAAGCTTTCTTT	CASSFWTGADTEAFF
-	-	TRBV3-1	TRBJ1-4	TGTGCCAGCAGTTCCAGGGAAAGTAATGAAAAACTGTTTTTT	CASSSRESNEKLFF
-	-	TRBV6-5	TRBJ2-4	TGTGCCAGCCGCCCTGTTGAGGTCGAGGCCAAAAACATTCAGTACTTC	CASRPVEVEAKNIQYF
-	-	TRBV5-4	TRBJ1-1	TGTGCCAGCAGCTTGGATACGGGACGGAGAACTGAAGCTTTCTTT	CASSLDTGRRTEAFF
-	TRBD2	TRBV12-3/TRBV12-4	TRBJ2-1	TGTGCCAGCAGGCCAGCGGGAGTTACGCTCAATGAGCAGTTCTTC	CASRPAGVTLNEQFF
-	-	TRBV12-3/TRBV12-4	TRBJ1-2	TGTGCCAGCAGTTTAAGGGGGGCCAGGGGCTATGGCTACACCTTC	CASSLRGARGYGYTF
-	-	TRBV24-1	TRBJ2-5	TGTGCCACCAGTGATTCGACTAGTGGCCGCCAAGAGACCCAGTACTTC	CATSDSTSGRQETQYF
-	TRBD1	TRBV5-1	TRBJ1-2	TGCGCCAGCAGGGGGGACAGTAGGTTTTATGGCTACACCTTC	CASRGDSRFYGYTF
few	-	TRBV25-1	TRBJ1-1	TGTGCCAGCAGTCCATGGGGAGCTTTCTTT	CASSPWGAFF
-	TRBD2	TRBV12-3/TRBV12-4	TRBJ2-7	TGTGCCAGCAGTTTCGGGGGGACCCCCTACGAGCAATACTTC	CASSFGGTPYEQYF
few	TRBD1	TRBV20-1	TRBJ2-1	TGCAGTGCTCCCTTGTGGGACAGGGGATACAATGAGCAGTTCTTC	CSAPLWDRGYNEQFF
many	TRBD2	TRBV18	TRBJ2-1	TGTGCCAGCTCATCCGGACTAGCGGGGGGGGACAATGAGCAGTTCTTC	CASSSGLAGGDNEQFF
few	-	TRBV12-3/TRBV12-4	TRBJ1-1	TGTGCCAGCAGCCAGAGCGGACTTGGGAACACTGAAGCTTTCTTT	CASSQSGLGNTEAFF
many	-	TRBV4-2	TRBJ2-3	TGTGCCAGCAGCCAGACTCGCACAGATACGCAGTATTTT	CASSQTRTDTQYF
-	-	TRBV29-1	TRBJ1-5	TGCAGCGTTGCCCCGGTTAACAATCAGCCCCAGCATTTT	CSVAPVNNQPQHF
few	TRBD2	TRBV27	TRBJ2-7	TGTGCCAGCAGTTTACCTAGCGGGCGGGAGCAGTACTTC	CASSLPSGREQYF
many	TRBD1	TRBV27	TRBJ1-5	TGTGCCAGCAGTCCGGGACAGGTCCCCGATCAGCCCCAGCATTTT	CASSPGQVPDQPQHF
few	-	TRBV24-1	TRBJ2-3	TGTGCCACCAGTGGCACTAGAGGTGCAGCAGATACGCAGTATTTT	CATSGTRGAADTQYF
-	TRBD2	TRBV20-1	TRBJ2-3	TGCAGTGCTAGAGATGAGGCTAGCGGGGGAGACACAGATACGCAGTATTTT	CSARDEASGGDTDTQYF
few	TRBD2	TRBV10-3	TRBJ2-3	TGTGCCATCAGTGAACCTTTGGTGGTGGGACTAGAGACAGATACGCAGTATTTT	CAISEPLVVGLETDTQYF
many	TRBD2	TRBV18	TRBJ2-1	TGTGCCAGCTCACCACAGCAGCGGGGAGACAATGAGCAGTTCTTC	CASSPQQRGDNEQFF
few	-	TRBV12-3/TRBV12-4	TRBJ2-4	TGTGCCAGCAGTCCCCCAACCCCTAAAAACATTCAGTACTTC	CASSPPTPKNIQYF
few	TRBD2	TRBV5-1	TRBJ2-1	TGCGCCAGCAGCTCCCGGACTAGCGGCTTGAATGAGCAGTTCTTC	CASSSRTSGLNEQFF
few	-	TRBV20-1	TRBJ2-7	TGCAGTGCTTTCCGGTCCTACGAGCAGTACTTC	CSAFRSYEQYF
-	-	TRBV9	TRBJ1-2	TGTGCTAGCAGCACAAGTACAGGGTTGGATGGCTACACCTTC	CASSTSTGLDGYTF
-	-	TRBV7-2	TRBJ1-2	TGTGCCAGCAGCTCGTTGGTCGGGGGCTACACCTTC	CASSSLVGGYTF
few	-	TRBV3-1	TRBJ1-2	TGTGCCAGCTTCCAACGAGGGGGCTATGGCTACACCTTC	CASFQRGGYGYTF
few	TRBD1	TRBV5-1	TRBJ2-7	TGCGCCAGCAGCTTGGTGATTCAGGGGGCGAGGGAGCAGCACTTC	CASSLVIQGAREQHF
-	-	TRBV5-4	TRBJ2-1	TGTGCCAGCGGGGACTCCTACAATGAGCAGTTCTTC	CASGDSYNEQFF
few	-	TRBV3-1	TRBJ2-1	TGTGCCAGCAGCCAAGATCTGACAGGACCCCGCTACAATGAGCAGTTCTTC	CASSQDLTGPRYNEQFF
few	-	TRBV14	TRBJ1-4	TGTGCCAGCAGCCAAGCATGGCAGAAACCCGAAAAACTGTTTTTT	CASSQAWQKPEKLFF